The 27 T cell receptor beta chains presented below share a single source sample, sequenced in a study of brain T cells in children with intractable seizures (dated by TCRdb to the early 2020s). Receptors were amplified or captured by the immunoSEQ multiplex PCR assay. This is the immuneACCESS table as TCRdb keeps it, with only in-frame sequences that have V and J called. A part of the clones is gone; compared with another copy, unresolved V genes explain less than half, and the rest is unexplained. The sample table shows tens of thousands of clones, and more than 85% are seen once. Together, the top ten hold 1.5% of the sample. Taken with the paper, the label for time point translates to: resected brain tissue, or blood drawn just prior to surgery. Specimen: peripheral blood, collected at surgery. These receptors were taken from a boy in the first two years of life with tuberous sclerosis and intractable seizures.

The table lists this clone with a count of one. The chain joins TRBV29-1 to TRBJ2-5; D remains ambiguous. Germline V CDR1 and CDR2: SQVTM, ANQGSEA. V gave up 2 bases and J gave up 3 bases, with 4 bases separating them. This CDR3 is built from 11 residues. The CDR3 sequence is CSVEQEETQYF. The DNA for the CDR3 is TGCAGCGTTGAACAAGAAGAGACCCAGTACTTC.

V usage is TRBV7-2 and J usage is TRBJ1-1, with no clear D. Germline CDR1 is SGHTA and CDR2 is FQGNSA. The CDR3 consists of 13 residues. V dropped 5 bases and J dropped 4 bases, with 11 bases sitting between them. CDR3 coding DNA: TGTGCCAGCAGCCGAGGGCACGGCACTGAAGCTTTCTTT. It encodes CASSRGHGTEAFF.

V is TRBV9 and J is TRBJ2-7, with TRBD2 identical over 14 bases. The trim removed 0 bases at V and 4 bases at J, leaving 0 bases unmatched. Germline-derived CDR1 and CDR2 are SGDLS and YYNGEE. This CDR3 spans 15 amino acids. The chain's CDR3 is CASSVGTSGRYEQYF. CDR3 coding DNA: TGTGCCAGCAGCGTAGGGACTAGCGGGAGGTACGAGCAGTACTTC.

This chain links TRBV30 with TRBJ2-3, with TRBD2 matching over 12 bases. Germline lookup yields CDR1 GTSNPN and CDR2 SVGIG (reference sequence). The CDR3 loop spans 15 amino acids. J gave up 2 bases and V 3 bases, and 3 bases lay outside the gene matches. CDR3 region: CAWRGLAGSTDTQYF. CDR3 coding DNA: TGTGCCTGGAGGGGACTAGCGGGCTCCACAGATACGCAGTATTTT.

V gene TRBV4-2 combines with J gene TRBJ1-1; D remains unclear. The CDR3 covers 17 residues. V lost 0 bases to trimming and J lost 0 bases, with 14 bases between them. The germline V gene has CDR1 LGHNA and CDR2 YNFKEQ. CDR3 in amino acids: CASSQDTWTALNTEAFF. The DNA for the CDR3 is TGTGCCAGCAGCCAAGATACATGGACGGCCTTGAACACTGAAGCTTTCTTT.

The chain is built from TRBV7-6 and TRBJ2-1, with D possibly being TRBD1 (5 bases). Germline V gene data show CDR1 as SGHVS and CDR2 as FNYEAQ. CDR3 length: 16 amino acids. V lost 5 bases and J lost 0, with 14 bases in between. This chain's CDR3 is CASSPGWGDSYNEQFF. CDR3 bases: TGTGCCAGCAGCCCCGGTTGGGGCGACTCCTACAATGAGCAGTTCTTC. The complete variable domain, with remaining parts taken from reference TRBV7-6 and TRBJ2-1, reads GAGVSQSPRYKVTKRGQDVALRCDPISGHVSLYWYRQALGQGPEFLTYFNYEAQQDKSGLPNDRFSAERPEGSISTLTIQRTEQRDSAMYRCASSPGWGDSYNEQFFGPGTRLTVL.

J is TRBJ1-5 and V is TRBV7-8, with D unclear. The CDR3 has 12 residues. V was pared by 4 bases and J by 3 bases, with 4 bases between. The V gene's germline CDR1 is SGHVS and CDR2 FQNEAQ. The CDR3 region is CASSSINQPQHF. The CDR3 coding sequence is TGTGCCAGCAGCTCGATCAATCAGCCCCAGCATTTT.

The gene calls are TRBV7-6 and TRBJ2-5, with a tentative D call TRBD2 (6 bases). Trimming pared 2 bases from V and 0 bases from J, leaving 10 bases between. Germline V gene data show CDR1 as SGHVS and CDR2 as FNYEAQ. The CDR3 extends over 15 amino acids. CDR3 loop: CASSLRGGDQETQYF. The CDR3 nucleotides read TGTGCCAGCAGCTTACGGGGCGGGGACCAAGAGACCCAGTACTTC.

The V gene is TRBV11-2, the J gene TRBJ2-7, with D unresolved. V was cut by 0 bases and J by 0 bases, with 6 bases left in between. The CDR3 covers 14 residues. Germline V gene data show CDR1 as SGHAT and CDR2 as FQNNGV. The CDR3 sequence: CASSLERHSYEQYF. The CDR3 nucleotides read TGTGCCAGCAGCTTAGAAAGGCACTCCTACGAGCAGTACTTC.

This chain's CDR3 is CASSVGDRATEAFF. CDR3 nucleotide sequence: TGTGCCAGCAGCGTAGGTGACAGGGCCACTGAAGCTTTCTTT. The V and J genes are TRBV9 and TRBJ1-1, with 7 bases fitting TRBD1. V gave up 0 bases and J gave up 4 bases; unmatched junction bases: 3. The CDR3 is made up of 14 amino acids. Germline V CDR1 and CDR2: SGDLS, YYNGEE.

This chain joins TRBV11-3 and TRBJ1-1; TRBD1 might be the D (5 bases). CDR1 and CDR2 from the germline V gene are SGHNT and YENEEA. The V gene lost 7 bases and the J gene lost 1 base, with 13 bases spanning the gap. The CDR3 loop spans 14 amino acids. The DNA of the CDR3 is TGTGCCAGCACTTTGGCAGGGAGGAACACTGAAGCTTTCTTT. This gives the protein CASTLAGRNTEAFF.

The V call is TRBV5-1, the J call TRBJ2-7; 8 bases map to TRBD2. Germline V gives CDR1 SGHRS, CDR2 YFSETQ. The trim removed 4 bases at V and 7 bases at J, leaving 10 bases unmatched. CDR3 length: 14 residues. For the CDR3, the DNA is TGCGCCAGCAGCCAAGGACTAGCAGCGAGGGAGCAGTACTTC. Translated, it gives CASSQGLAAREQYF.

The chain uses TRBV30 and TRBJ1-1, with D uncertain. Looked up from germline, CDR1 is GTSNPN and CDR2 is SVGIG (reference sequence). This CDR3 contains 12 residues. The V end lost 4 bases, the J end lost 2 bases, and 8 bases lay between the germline ends. The CDR3 reads CAWIRGNTEAFF. Here the CDR3 DNA reads TGTGCCTGGATACGGGGAAACACTGAAGCTTTCTTT.

This chain connects TRBV7-2 to TRBJ2-3; 8 bases are shared with TRBD2. Trimming at V came to 2 bases and at J to 1 base, leaving 2 bases not matched to a gene. CDR1 is SGHTA and CDR2 is FQGNSA in the germline V gene. This CDR3 comprises 15 residues. The CDR3 protein is CASSLSGGRTDTQYF. CDR3 coding DNA: TGTGCCAGCAGCTTATCGGGGGGGCGCACAGATACGCAGTATTTT.

The chain joins TRBV3-1 (or the pseudogene TRBV3-2) to TRBJ2-7; D may match TRBD1 or TRBD2 (5 bases each). Between the trimmed V and J ends, which lost 3 bases and 2 bases, there was a span of 11 bases. The CDR3 extends over 14 amino acids. The germline V gene encodes CDR1 LGHDT and CDR2 YNNKEL (reference sequence). CDR3 region: CASSQAGSPYEQYF. The CDR3 region has the DNA TGTGCCAGCAGCCAGGCAGGGAGCCCCTACGAGCAGTACTTC.

The chain links TRBV19 to TRBJ1-5; no definite D call. Between the trimmed V and J ends, which lost 2 bases and 6 bases, there was a span of 5 bases. The CDR3 extends over 12 amino acids. Germline CDR1 LNHDA, CDR2 SQIVND (reference sequence). The CDR3 is CASSIMTQPQHF. The CDR3 DNA follows: TGTGCCAGTAGTATAATGACTCAGCCCCAGCATTTT. Using reference TRBV19 and TRBJ1-5 for the parts outside the CDR3, the full variable domain is DGGITQSPKYLFRKEGQNVTLSCEQNLNHDAMYWYRQDPGQGLRLIYYSQIVNDFQKGDIAEGYSVSREKKESFPLTVTSAQKNPTAFYLCASSIMTQPQHFGDGTRLSIL.

J is TRBJ1-2 and V is TRBV9; D unclear. The CDR3 is made up of 14 amino acids. V was clipped by 0 bases and J by 4 bases, with 10 bases between them. Germline V CDR1 and CDR2: SGDLS, YYNGEE. For the CDR3, the DNA is TGTGCCAGCAGCGTAGGAGGTGGTTCCTATGGCTACACCTTC. Protein sequence: CASSVGGGSYGYTF.

This rearrangement joins TRBV12-3 or TRBV12-4 to TRBJ1-5; possible D gene TRBD1, 5 bases. This CDR3 region has 13 residues. The V end was cut by 2 bases, the J end by 4 bases, with 6 bases between. For the CDR3, the DNA is TGTGCCAGCAGTTTACGGGGGAATCAGCCCCAGCATTTT. This encodes CASSLRGNQPQHF.

The count of this clone is one. The chain joins TRBV9 to TRBJ1-4; D is undetermined. The CDR3 has 15 residues. The germline V and J ends were trimmed by 0 bases and 1 base, with 7 bases remaining between them. The germline gives CDR1 SGDLS, CDR2 YYNGEE. Written as DNA, the CDR3 is TGTGCCAGCAGCGTAGCCGGAGTAACTAATGAAAAACTGTTTTTT. As protein: CASSVAGVTNEKLFF. Variable domain in full (rest from reference TRBV9 and TRBJ1-4): DSGVTQTPKHLITATGQRVTLRCSPRSGDLSVYWYQQSLDQGLQFLIQYYNGEERAKGNILERFSAQQFPDLHSELNLSSLELGDSALYFCASSVAGVTNEKLFFGSGTQLSVL.

Points on this clone: A read error may account for a junction end that differs from germline. This chain joins TRBV30 and TRBJ1-2; 7 nucleotides align to TRBD1. The CDR3 is 16 amino acids. Germline V CDR1 and CDR2: GTSNPN, SVGIG (reference sequence). The CDR3 nucleotides are TGTGCCTGGAGGCCACAGGGGCAGGGGTCCGTCTATCGCTACACCTTC. Translation: CAWRPQGQGSVYRYTF.

This rearrangement joins TRBV6-1 to TRBJ2-7; D may be TRBD1 or TRBD2 (5 bases each). The CDR3 has 15 amino acids. Germline V gene lookup returns CDR1 MNHNS and CDR2 SASEGT. Trimming shortened V by 3 bases and J by 3 bases, and 15 bases separated the two germline ends. In nucleotides, the CDR3 is TGTGCCAGCAGTGAGAACCTCGGGACCCTCTACGAGCAGTACTTC. Translated: CASSENLGTLYEQYF.

The chain uses TRBV7-9 and TRBJ2-2; D is unresolved. The CDR3 length is 13 residues. From germline, CDR1 is SEHNR and CDR2 FQNEAQ (reference sequence). V dropped 5 bases and J dropped 1 base, with 5 bases sitting between them. The CDR3 loop reads CASSPKNTGELFF. In nucleotides, the CDR3 is TGTGCCAGCAGCCCCAAGAACACCGGGGAGCTGTTTTTT.

This rearrangement joins TRBV5-1 to TRBJ2-5; a weak D match, TRBD1 (5 bases). The CDR3 length is 15 residues. V was shortened by 2 bases and J by 1 base, with 12 bases between the two germline ends. CDR1 SGHRS and CDR2 YFSETQ come from the germline V gene. CDR3 DNA: TGCGCCAGCAGCTTTACGGACATGGCCCAAGAGACCCAGTACTTC. Amino acids: CASSFTDMAQETQYF.

The chain uses TRBV10-2 and TRBJ2-5; TRBD1 matches 8 bases. Germline V lookup: CDR1 WSHSY, CDR2 SAAADI. With 3 bases clipped from V and 1 base from J, the junction kept 7 bases outside the gene matches. The length of the CDR3 is 16 residues. CDR3 sequence: CASSEPGQAFQETQYF. Here the CDR3 DNA reads TGCGCCAGCAGTGAACCGGGACAGGCCTTCCAAGAGACCCAGTACTTC.

V and J are TRBV6-6 and TRBJ2-6; the D gene could be TRBD1 or TRBD2 (5 bases each). V was pared by 5 bases and J by 2 bases, with 10 bases between. Germline lookup yields CDR1 MNHNY and CDR2 SVGAGI (reference sequence). CDR3 length equals 15 residues. The chain's CDR3 is CASSGDGAGANVLTF. Here the CDR3 DNA reads TGTGCCAGCAGTGGGGACGGGGCTGGGGCCAACGTCCTGACTTTC.

V gene TRBV19 combines with J gene TRBJ1-5, with 9 bases that match TRBD1. After removal of 7 bases from V and 5 bases from J, the junction contained 21 bases not matched to a gene. CDR3 length: 19 residues. Germline lookup yields CDR1 LNHDA and CDR2 SQIVND (reference sequence). The CDR3 spells CASTRYRDREKSFDQPQHF. The CDR3 DNA reads TGTGCCAGTACAAGATACCGGGACAGGGAAAAAAGTTTCGATCAGCCCCAGCATTTT.

V usage is TRBV6-2 or TRBV6-3 and J usage is TRBJ2-7, with 13 bases matching TRBD2. V was clipped by 2 bases and J by 5 bases; unmatched bases: 6. Per the germline V gene, CDR1 is MNHEY and CDR2 is SVGEGT. The CDR3 has 16 amino acids. The CDR3 DNA reads as TGTGCCAGCAGTTACGGCGGACTAGCGGGAGTCGACGAGCAGTACTTC. Its protein product is CASSYGGLAGVDEQYF.